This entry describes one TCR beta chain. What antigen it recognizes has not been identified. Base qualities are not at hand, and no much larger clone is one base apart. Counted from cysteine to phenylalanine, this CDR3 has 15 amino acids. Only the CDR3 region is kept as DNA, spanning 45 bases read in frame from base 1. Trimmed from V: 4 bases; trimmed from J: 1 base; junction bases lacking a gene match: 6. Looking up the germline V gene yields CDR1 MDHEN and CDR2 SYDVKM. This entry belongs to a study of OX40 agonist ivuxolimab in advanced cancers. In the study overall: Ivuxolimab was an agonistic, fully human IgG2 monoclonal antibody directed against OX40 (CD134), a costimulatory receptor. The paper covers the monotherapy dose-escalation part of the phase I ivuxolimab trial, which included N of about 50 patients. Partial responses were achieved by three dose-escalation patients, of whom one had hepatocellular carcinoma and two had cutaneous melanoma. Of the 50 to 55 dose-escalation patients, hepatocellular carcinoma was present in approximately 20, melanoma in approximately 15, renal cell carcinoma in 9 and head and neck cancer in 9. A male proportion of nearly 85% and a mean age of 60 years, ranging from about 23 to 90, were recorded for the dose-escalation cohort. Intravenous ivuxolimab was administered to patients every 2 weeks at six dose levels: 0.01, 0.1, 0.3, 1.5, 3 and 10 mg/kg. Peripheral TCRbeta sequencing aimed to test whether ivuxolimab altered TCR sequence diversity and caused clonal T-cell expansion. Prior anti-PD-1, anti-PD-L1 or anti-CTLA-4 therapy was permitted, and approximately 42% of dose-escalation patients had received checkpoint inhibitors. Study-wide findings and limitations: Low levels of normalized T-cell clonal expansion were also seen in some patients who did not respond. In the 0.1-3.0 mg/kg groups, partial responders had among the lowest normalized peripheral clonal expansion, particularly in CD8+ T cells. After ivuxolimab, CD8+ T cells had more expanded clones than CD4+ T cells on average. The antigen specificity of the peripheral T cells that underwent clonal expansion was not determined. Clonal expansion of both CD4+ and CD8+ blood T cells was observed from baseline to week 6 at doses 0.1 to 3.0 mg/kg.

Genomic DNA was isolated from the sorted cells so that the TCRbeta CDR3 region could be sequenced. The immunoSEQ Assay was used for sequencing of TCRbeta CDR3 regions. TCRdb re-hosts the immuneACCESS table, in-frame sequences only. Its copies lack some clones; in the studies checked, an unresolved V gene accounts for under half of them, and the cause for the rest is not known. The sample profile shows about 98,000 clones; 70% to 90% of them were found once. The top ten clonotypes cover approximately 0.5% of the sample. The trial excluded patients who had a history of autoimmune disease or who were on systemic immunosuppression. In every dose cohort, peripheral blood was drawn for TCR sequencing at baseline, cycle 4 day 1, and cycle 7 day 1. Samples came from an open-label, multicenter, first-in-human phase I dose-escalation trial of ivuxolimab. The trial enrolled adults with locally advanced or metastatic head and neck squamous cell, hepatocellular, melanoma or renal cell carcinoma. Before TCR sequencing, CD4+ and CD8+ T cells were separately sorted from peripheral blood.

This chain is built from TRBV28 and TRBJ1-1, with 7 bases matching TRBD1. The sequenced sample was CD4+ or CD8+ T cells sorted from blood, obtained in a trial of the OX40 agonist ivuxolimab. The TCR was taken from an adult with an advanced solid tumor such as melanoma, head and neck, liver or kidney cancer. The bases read TGTGCCAGCAGTTCCTACAGGGGTCAGAACACTGAAGCTTTCTTT. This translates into CASSSYRGQNTEAFF.